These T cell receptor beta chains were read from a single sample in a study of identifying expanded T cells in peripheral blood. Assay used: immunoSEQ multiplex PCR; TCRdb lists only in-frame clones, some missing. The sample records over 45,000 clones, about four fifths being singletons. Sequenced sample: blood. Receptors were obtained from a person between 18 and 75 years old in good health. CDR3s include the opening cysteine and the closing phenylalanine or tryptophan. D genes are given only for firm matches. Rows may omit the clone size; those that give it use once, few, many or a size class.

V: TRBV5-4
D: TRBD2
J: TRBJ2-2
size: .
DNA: TGTGCCAGCAGCGGTTTGGTGGCGGGGAGGGCCACCGGGGAGCTGTTTTTT
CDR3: CASSGLVAGRATGELFF

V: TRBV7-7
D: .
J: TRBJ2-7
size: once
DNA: TGTGCCAGCAGCTTAGCGCAAGGGTACGAGCAGTACTTC
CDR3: CASSLAQGYEQYF

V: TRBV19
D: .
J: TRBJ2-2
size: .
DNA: TGTGCCAGTAGTCCCTGGACAGTTGGGGAGCTGTTTTTT
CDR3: CASSPWTVGELFF

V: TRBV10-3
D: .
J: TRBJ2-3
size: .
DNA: TGTGCCATCAGTGAGGGCTGGGAAACAGATACGCAGTATTTT
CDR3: CAISEGWETDTQYF

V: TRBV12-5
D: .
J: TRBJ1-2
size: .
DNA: .
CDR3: CASGLVLRADNLRRDGYTF

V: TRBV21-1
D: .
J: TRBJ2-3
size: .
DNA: TGTGCCAGCAGCGCCTTGGGTTATGACACAGATACGCAGTATTTT
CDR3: CASSALGYDTDTQYF

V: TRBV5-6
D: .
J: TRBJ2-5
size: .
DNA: TGTGCCAGCAGCTTGTTAGTAGGCTTTTCCCAAGAGACCCAGTACTTC
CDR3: CASSLLVGFSQETQYF

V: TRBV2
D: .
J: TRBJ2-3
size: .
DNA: TGTGCCAGCAGTTTGCGGGGAGGTACAGATACGCAGTATTTT
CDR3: CASSLRGGTDTQYF

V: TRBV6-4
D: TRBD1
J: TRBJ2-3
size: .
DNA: TGTGCCAGCAGTGACTCGACAGGGGGCGCAGATACGCAGTATTTT
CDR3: CASSDSTGGADTQYF

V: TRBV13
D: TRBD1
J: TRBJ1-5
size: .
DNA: TGTGCCAGGGGGGACCTTAACAGGGGACCTAATCATCAGCCCCAGCATTTT
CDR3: CARGDLNRGPNHQPQHF

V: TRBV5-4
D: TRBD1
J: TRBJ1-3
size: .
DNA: TGTGCCAGCAGCTTGGGCGGACAGGGGTCGAACACCATATATTTT
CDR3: CASSLGGQGSNTIYF

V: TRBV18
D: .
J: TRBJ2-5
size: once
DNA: TGTGCCAGCTCACCCGAGACATCCCGCGAGGAGACCCAGTACTTC
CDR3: CASSPETSREETQYF

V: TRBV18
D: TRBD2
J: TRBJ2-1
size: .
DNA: TGTGCCAGCTCACCAAAAGGGCTAGCGGGGAACAATGAGCAGTTCTTC
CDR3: CASSPKGLAGNNEQFF

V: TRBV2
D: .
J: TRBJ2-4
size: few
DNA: TGTGCCAGCAGTGAACGGGGCGGGAGAGGGGGTGACGGCTTTCAGTACTTC
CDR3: CASSERGGRGGDGFQYF

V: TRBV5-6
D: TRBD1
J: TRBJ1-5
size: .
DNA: TGTGCCAGCAGCTTAAGACAGGGTAATCAGCCCCAGCATTTT
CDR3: CASSLRQGNQPQHF

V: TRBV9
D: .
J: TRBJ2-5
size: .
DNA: TGTGCCAGCAGCGTAGAGGGGACGCCCGGGGAGACCCAGTACTTC
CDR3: CASSVEGTPGETQYF

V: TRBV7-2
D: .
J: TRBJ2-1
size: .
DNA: TGTGCCAGCAGCTTAGCGACGACTAGGGCTCCCCTTAACAATGAGCAGTTCTTC
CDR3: CASSLATTRAPLNNEQFF

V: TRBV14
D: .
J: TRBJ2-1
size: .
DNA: TGTGCCAGCAGCCAAGATCCTGGCCCGGATGAGCAGTTCTTC
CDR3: CASSQDPGPDEQFF

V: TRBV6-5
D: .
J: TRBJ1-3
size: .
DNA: TGTGCCAGCAGTTACGAGGGAATAGGAAACACCATATATTTT
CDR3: CASSYEGIGNTIYF

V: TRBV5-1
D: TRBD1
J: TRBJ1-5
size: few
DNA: TGCGCCAGCAGCTTGGACGGGACAGTTGGGCAGCCCCAGCATTTT
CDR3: CASSLDGTVGQPQHF

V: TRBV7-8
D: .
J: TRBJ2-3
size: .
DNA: TGTGCCAGCAGCTTCGCCGGGGGTGGGCCATCATTAACAGATACGCAGTATTTT
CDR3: CASSFAGGGPSLTDTQYF

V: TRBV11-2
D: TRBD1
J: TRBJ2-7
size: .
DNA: TGTGCCAGCAGCCGTGAGGGACAGGCAGCCTACGAGCAGTACTTC
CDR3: CASSREGQAAYEQYF

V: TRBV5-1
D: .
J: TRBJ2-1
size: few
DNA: TGCGCCAGCAGCCTTGCATTCAGCTCCTACAATGAGCAGTTCTTC
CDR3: CASSLAFSSYNEQFF

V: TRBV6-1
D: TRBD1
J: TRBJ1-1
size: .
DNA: TGTGCCAGCACTCTGACAGGGGGGACTGAAGCTTTCTTT
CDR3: CASTLTGGTEAFF

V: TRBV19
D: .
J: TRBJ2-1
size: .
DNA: TGTGCCAGTAGTATAGGTAGCGGAATATACAATGAGCAGTTCTTC
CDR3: CASSIGSGIYNEQFF

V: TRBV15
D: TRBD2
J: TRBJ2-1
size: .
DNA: TGTGCCACCAGCAGAGATTCCCTAGCGGGAGGAGGGAATGAGCAGTTCTTC
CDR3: CATSRDSLAGGGNEQFF

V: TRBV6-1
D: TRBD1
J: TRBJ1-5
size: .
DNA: TGTGCCAGCAGTGGGGACAGTTATAGCAATCAGCCCCAGCATTTT
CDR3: CASSGDSYSNQPQHF

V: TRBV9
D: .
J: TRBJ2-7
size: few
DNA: TGTGCCAGCAGCACCATACTACTACCGGGGGCGTACGAGCAGTACTTC
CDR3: CASSTILLPGAYEQYF

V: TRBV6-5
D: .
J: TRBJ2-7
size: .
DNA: TGTGCCAGCAGCCACGCACTAGCCTCCGAGCAGTACTTC
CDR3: CASSHALASEQYF

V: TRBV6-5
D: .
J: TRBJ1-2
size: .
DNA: TGTGCCAGCAGTTACCGTGGTACCTATGGCTACACCTTC
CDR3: CASSYRGTYGYTF

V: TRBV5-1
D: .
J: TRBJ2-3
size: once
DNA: TGCGCCAGCAGCTTTCAGGCAGATACGCAGTATTTT
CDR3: CASSFQADTQYF

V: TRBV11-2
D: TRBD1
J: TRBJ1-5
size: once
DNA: TGTGCCAGCAGCGAAACAGGGGGCTGGCAGCCCCAGCATTTT
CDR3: CASSETGGWQPQHF

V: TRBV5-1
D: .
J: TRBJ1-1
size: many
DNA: TGCGCCAGCAGCTGGAGAGGGGCAGGGGACACTGAAGCTTTCTTT
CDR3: CASSWRGAGDTEAFF

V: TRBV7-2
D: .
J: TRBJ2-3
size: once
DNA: TGTGCCAGCAGCTTAATGCGCACAGATACGCAGTATTTT
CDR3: CASSLMRTDTQYF

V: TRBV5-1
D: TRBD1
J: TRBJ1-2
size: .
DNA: TGCGCCAGCAGCTTGCAGGGGGCGGACTATGGCTACACCTTC
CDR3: CASSLQGADYGYTF

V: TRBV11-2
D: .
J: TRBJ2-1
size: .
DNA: TGTGCCAGCACCGGGACTCGTCCATTCTTC
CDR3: CASTGTRPFF

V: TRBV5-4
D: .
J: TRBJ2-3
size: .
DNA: TGTGCCAGCAGCCGCGGACAGATAAGCACAGATACGCAGTATTTT
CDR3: CASSRGQISTDTQYF

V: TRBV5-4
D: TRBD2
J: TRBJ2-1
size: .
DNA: TGTGCCAGCGCCCTTCCTAGCGGGGGTAACAATGAGCAGTTCTTC
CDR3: CASALPSGGNNEQFF

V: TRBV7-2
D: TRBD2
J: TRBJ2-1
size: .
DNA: TGTGCCAGCAGCCCCCCTCGAGGGCTTAGCGGGGGGGCGCATGAGCAGTTCTTC
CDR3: CASSPPRGLSGGAHEQFF

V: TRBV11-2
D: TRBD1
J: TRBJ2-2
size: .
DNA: TGTGCCAGCAGCTTTGACATGGACAGGGGCACCGGGGAGCTGTTTTTT
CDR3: CASSFDMDRGTGELFF

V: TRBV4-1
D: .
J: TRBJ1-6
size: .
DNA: TGCGCCAGCAGCCAAATGACCGAGAGCTCCTATAATTCACCCCTCCACTTT
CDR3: CASSQMTESSYNSPLHF

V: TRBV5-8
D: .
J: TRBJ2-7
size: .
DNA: TGTGCCAGCAGCTTGGGGGGATTGAGAGAGCAGTACTTC
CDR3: CASSLGGLREQYF

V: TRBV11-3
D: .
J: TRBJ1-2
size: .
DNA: TGTGCCAGCAGCTTACGACTGGGAGCTAACTATGGCTACACCTTC
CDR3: CASSLRLGANYGYTF

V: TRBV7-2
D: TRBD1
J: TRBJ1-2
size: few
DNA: TGTGCCAGCAGCTTATCGACAGGGTTGGACTATGGCTACACCTTC
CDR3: CASSLSTGLDYGYTF

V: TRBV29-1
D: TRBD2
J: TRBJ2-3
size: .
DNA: TGCAGCGTTGTCCGAGCGGGGAGCACAGATACGCAGTATTTT
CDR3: CSVVRAGSTDTQYF

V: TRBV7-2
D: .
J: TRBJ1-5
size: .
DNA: TGTGCCAGCAGGGCCGGGCCCTTCTCCAATCAGCCCCAGCATTTT
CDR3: CASRAGPFSNQPQHF

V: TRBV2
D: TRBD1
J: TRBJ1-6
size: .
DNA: TGTGCCAGCAAGAAACAGGGGGCCCAGAATTCACCCCTCCACTTT
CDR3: CASKKQGAQNSPLHF

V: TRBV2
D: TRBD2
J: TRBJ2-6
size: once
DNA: TGTGCCAGCAGCCGAGAGACTAGCGGGGGGGCAGCTGGGGCCAACGTCCTGACTTTC
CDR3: CASSRETSGGAAGANVLTF

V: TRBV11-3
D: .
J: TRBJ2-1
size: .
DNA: TGTGCCAGAAGAGGGACTTCGGCTTGGGAGTCCTCCTACAATGAGCAGTTCTTC
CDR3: CARRGTSAWESSYNEQFF

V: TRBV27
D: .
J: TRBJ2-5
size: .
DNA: TGTGCCAGCAGTTTATCAGGGACCCAGTACTTC
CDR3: CASSLSGTQYF